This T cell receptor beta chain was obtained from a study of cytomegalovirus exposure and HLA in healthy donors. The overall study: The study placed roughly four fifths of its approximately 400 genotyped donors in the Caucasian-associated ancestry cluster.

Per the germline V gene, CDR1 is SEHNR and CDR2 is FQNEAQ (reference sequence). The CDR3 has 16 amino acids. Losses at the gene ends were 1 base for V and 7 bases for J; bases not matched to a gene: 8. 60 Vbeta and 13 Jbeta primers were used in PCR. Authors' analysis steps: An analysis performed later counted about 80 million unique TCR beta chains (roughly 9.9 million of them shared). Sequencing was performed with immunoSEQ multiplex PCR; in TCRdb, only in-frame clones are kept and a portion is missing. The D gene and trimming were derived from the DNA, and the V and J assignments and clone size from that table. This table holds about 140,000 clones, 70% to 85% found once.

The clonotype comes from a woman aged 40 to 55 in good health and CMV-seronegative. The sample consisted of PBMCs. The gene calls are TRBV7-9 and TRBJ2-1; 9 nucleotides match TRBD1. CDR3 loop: CASSLGDRDFINEQFF. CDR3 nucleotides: TGTGCCAGCAGCTTAGGGGACAGGGATTTTATAAATGAGCAGTTCTTC.